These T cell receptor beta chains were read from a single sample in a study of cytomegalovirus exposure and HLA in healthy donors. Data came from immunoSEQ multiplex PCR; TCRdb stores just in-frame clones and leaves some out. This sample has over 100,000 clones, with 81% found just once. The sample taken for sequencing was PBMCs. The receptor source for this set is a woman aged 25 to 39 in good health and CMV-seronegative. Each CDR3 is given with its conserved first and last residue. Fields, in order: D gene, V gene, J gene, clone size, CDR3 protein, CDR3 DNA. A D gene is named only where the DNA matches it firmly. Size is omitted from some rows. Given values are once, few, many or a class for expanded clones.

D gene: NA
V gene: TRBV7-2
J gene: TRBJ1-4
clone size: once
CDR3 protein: CASSSYSNEKLFF
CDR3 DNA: TGTGCCAGCAGCTCTTACAGTAATGAAAAACTGTTTTTT

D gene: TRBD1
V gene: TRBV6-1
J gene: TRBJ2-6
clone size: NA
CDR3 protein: CASSEAGTGYSGANVLTF
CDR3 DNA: TGTGCCAGCAGTGAAGCCGGGACAGGTTACTCTGGGGCCAACGTCCTGACTTTC

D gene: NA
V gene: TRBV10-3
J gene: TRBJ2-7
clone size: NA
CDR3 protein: CAISELRVPSYEQYF
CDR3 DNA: TGTGCCATCAGTGAGCTCAGGGTTCCCTCCTACGAGCAGTACTTC

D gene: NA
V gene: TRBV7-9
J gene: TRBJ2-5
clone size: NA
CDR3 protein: CASSLVGETQYF
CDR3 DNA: TGTGCCAGCAGCTTAGTCGGGGAGACCCAGTACTTC

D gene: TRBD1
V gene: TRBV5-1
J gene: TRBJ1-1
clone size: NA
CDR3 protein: CASADLTGLSTEAFF
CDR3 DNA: TGCGCCAGCGCTGACTTGACAGGGCTGAGCACTGAAGCTTTCTTT

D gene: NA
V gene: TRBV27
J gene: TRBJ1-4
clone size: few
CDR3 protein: CASSLARGGEKLFF
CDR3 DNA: TGTGCCAGCAGCCTGGCGAGGGGAGGAGAAAAACTGTTTTTT

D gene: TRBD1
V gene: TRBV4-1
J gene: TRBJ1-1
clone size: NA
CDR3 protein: CASSQGQGMRRNTEAFF
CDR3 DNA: TGCGCCAGCAGCCAAGGACAGGGCATGAGAAGGAACACTGAAGCTTTCTTT

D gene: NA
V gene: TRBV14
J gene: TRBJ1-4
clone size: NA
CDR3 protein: CASSPGSGLEKLFF
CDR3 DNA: TGTGCCAGCAGCCCAGGGTCCGGTTTGGAAAAACTGTTTTTT

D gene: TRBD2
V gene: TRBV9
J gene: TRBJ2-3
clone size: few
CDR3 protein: CASSPRTSGRSTQYF
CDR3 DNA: TGTGCCAGCAGCCCACGGACTAGCGGGAGGAGTACGCAGTATTTT

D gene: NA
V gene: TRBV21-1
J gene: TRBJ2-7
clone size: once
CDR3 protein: CASSTSTGSSYEQYF
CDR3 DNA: TGTGCCAGCAGCACCAGCACGGGGTCGTCCTACGAGCAGTACTTC

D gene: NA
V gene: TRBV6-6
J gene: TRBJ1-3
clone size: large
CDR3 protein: CASSEQGWGGNTIYF
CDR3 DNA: TGTGCCAGCAGTGAGCAGGGGTGGGGTGGAAACACCATATATTTT

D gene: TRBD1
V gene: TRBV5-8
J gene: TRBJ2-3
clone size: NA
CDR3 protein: CASSLLTRTQGGPDTQYF
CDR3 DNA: TGTGCCAGCAGCTTGTTAACCCGCACCCAAGGGGGCCCAGATACGCAGTATTTT

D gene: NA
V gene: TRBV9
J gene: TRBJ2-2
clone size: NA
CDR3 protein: CASSVAGTNTGELFF
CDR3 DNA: TGTGCCAGCAGCGTAGCAGGAACGAACACCGGGGAGCTGTTTTTT

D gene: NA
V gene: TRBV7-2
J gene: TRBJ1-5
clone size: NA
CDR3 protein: CASSLRGPLIVSPQHF
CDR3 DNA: TGTGCCAGCAGCTTACGCGGCCCTCTAATTGTCTCGCCCCAGCATTTT

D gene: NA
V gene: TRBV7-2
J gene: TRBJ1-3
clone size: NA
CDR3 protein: CASSRHGSSSGNTIYF
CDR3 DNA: TGTGCCAGCAGCCGACACGGGAGCAGCTCTGGAAACACCATATATTTT

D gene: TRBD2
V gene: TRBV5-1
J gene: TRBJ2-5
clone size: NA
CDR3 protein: CASSLETGGGTQYF
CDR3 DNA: TGCGCCAGCAGCTTGGAAACGGGCGGGGGGACCCAGTACTTC

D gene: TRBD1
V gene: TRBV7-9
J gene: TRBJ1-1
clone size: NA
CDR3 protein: CASSLGRDRAPAFF
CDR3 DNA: TGTGCCAGCAGCCTGGGTCGGGACAGGGCACCAGCTTTCTTT

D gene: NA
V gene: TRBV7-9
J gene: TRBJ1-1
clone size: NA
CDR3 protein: CSSSSPPVTEAFF
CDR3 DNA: TGTTCCAGCAGCTCCCCCCCCGTCACTGAAGCTTTCTTT

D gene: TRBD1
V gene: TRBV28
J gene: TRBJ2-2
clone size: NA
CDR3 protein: CASSPPGTASTGELFF
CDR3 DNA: TGTGCCAGCAGTCCCCCCGGGACAGCGAGCACCGGGGAGCTGTTTTTT

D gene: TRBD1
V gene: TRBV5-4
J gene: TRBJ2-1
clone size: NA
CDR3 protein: CASSPSGTGENEQFF
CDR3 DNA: TGTGCCAGCAGCCCCTCCGGGACAGGGGAGAATGAGCAGTTCTTC

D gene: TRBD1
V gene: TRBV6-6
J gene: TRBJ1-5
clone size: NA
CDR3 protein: CASSYGTDNQPQHF
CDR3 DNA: TGTGCCAGCAGTTACGGGACAGACAATCAGCCCCAGCATTTT

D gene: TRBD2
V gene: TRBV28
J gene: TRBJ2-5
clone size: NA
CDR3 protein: CASSAQVGRALETQYF
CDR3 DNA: TGTGCCAGCAGTGCCCAGGTCGGGAGGGCCTTAGAGACCCAGTACTTC

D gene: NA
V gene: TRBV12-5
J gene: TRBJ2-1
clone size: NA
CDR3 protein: CASGLVLPGRSYNEQFF
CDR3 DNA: TGTGCTAGTGGTTTGGTACTCCCAGGGCGCTCCTACAATGAGCAGTTCTTC

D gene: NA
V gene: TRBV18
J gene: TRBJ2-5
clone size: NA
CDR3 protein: CASSPRVQETQYF
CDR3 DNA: TGTGCCAGCTCACCGAGGGTCCAAGAGACCCAGTACTTC

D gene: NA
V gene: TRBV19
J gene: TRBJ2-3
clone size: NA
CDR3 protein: CATSNREGPTDTQYF
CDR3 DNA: TGTGCCACCTCTAACAGGGAGGGGCCCACAGATACGCAGTATTTT

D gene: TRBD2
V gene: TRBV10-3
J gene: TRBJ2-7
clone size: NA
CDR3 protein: CAIRGGSSYEQYF
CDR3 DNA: TGTGCCATACGCGGGGGAAGCTCCTACGAGCAGTACTTC

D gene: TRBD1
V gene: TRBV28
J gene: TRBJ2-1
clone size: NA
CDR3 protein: CASNPAGQGSYNEQFF
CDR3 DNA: TGTGCCAGCAATCCCGCGGGACAGGGCTCTTACAATGAGCAGTTCTTC

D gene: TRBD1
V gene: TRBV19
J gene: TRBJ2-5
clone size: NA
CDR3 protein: CASSIDREQETQYF
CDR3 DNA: TGTGCCAGTAGTATTGACAGGGAACAGGAGACCCAGTACTTC

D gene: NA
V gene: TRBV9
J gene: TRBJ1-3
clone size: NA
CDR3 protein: CASKGVPGNTIYF
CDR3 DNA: TGTGCCAGCAAGGGGGTTCCTGGAAACACCATATATTTT

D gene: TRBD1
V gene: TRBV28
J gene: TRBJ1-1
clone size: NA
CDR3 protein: CASRSGTVLEAFF
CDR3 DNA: TGTGCCAGCAGATCAGGGACAGTTCTTGAAGCTTTCTTT

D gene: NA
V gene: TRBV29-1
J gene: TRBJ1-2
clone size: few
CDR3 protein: CSVETTALYGYTF
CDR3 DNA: TGCAGCGTTGAAACGACAGCTCTCTATGGCTACACCTTC

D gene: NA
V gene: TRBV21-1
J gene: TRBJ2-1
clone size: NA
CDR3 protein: CASSRRGRSSYNEQFF
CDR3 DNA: TGTGCCAGCAGCAGGCGGGGACGGAGCTCCTACAATGAGCAGTTCTTC

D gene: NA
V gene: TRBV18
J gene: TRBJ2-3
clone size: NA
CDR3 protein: CASSPTGQTDTQYF
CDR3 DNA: TGTGCCAGCTCACCGACAGGCCAGACAGATACGCAGTATTTT

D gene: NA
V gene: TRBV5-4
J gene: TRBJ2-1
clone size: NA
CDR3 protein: CASSLFIVEAEQFF
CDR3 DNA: TGTGCCAGCAGCTTGTTTATCGTAGAAGCTGAGCAGTTCTTC

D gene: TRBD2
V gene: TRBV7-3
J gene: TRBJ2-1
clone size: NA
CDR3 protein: CASTRPSGTTEQFF
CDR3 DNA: TGTGCCAGCACCCGCCCTAGCGGGACTACTGAGCAGTTCTTC

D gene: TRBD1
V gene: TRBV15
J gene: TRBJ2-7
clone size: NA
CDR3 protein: CATSSRDRLYEQYF
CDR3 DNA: TGTGCCACCAGCAGCCGGGACAGACTTTACGAGCAGTACTTC

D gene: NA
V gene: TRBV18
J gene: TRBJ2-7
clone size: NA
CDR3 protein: CASSRGTETYEQYF
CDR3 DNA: TGTGCCAGCTCGAGGGGGACCGAAACCTACGAGCAGTACTTC

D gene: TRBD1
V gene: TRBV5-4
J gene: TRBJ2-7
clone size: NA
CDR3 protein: CASSLYGTEPPYF
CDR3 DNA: TGTGCCAGCAGCTTGTATGGGACAGAGCCACCGTACTTC

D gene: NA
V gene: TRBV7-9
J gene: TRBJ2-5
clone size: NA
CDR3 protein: CASSFRGIAQETQYF
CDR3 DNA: TGTGCCAGCAGCTTTCGGGGGATAGCCCAAGAGACCCAGTACTTC

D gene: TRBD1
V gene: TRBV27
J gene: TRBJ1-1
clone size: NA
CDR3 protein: CASTPDRGGMNTEAFF
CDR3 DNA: TGTGCCAGCACCCCGGACAGGGGAGGTATGAACACTGAAGCTTTCTTT

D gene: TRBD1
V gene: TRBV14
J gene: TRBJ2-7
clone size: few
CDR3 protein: CASSPRDRMREQYF
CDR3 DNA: TGTGCCAGCAGCCCGCGGGACAGGATGAGGGAGCAGTACTTC

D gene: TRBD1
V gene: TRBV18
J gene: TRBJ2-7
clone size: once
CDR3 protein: CASSLPGTGHHEQYF
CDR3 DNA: TGTGCCAGCTCACTACCCGGGACAGGGCACCACGAGCAGTACTTC

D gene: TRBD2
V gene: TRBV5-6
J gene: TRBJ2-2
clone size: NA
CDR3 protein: CASSVASGRPSGELFF
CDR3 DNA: TGTGCCAGCAGCGTTGCTAGCGGGAGGCCCTCCGGGGAGCTGTTTTTT

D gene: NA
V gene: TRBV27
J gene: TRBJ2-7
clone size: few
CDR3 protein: CASSLALASASYEQYF
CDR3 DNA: TGTGCCAGCAGTTTGGCCCTCGCTAGCGCCTCCTACGAGCAGTACTTC

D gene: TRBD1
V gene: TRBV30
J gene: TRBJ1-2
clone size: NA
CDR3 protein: CAWSPQGDRGLIYGYTF
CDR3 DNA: TGTGCCTGGAGTCCCCAGGGGGACAGGGGGCTTATCTATGGCTACACCTTC

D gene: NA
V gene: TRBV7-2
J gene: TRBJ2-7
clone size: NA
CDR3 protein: CASSSRLTSGPYEQYF
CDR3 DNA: TGTGCCAGCAGCTCCCGACTGACCAGCGGGCCCTACGAGCAGTACTTC

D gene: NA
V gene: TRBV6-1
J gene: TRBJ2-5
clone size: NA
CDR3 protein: CASSGWRTQTQYF
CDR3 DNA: TGTGCCAGCAGCGGATGGAGAACACAGACCCAGTACTTC

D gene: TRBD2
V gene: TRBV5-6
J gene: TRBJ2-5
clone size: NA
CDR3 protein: CASSHRTSQETQYF
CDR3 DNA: TGTGCCAGCAGCCACCGGACTAGCCAAGAGACCCAGTACTTC

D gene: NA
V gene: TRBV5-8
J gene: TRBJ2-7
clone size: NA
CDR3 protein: CASSSDSTYEQYF
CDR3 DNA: TGTGCCAGCAGCTCGGACAGTACCTACGAGCAGTACTTC

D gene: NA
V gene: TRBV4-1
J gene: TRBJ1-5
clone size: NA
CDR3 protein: CASSQAGGNQPQHF
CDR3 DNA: TGCGCCAGCAGCCAAGCAGGGGGCAATCAGCCCCAGCATTTT

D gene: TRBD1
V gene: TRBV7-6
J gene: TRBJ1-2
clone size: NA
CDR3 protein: CASSPTIGGGQGVNYGYTF
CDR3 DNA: TGTGCCAGCAGCCCCACCATAGGTGGGGGACAGGGGGTGAACTATGGCTACACCTTC

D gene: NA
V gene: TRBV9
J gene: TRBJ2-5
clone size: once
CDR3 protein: CASSVWGEETQYF
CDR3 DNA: TGTGCCAGCAGCGTTTGGGGGGAAGAGACCCAGTACTTC

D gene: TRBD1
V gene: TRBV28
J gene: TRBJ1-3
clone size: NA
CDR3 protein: CASIDRDRAGNTIYF
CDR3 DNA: TGTGCCAGCATCGACCGGGACAGAGCTGGAAACACCATATATTTT

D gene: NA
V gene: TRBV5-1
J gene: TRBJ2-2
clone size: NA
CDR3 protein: CASSLLSAGNTGELFF
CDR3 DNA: TGCGCCAGCAGCTTGCTTTCGGCAGGGAACACCGGGGAGCTGTTTTTT